Listed here is a single TCR beta chain. Its antigen remains undetermined. No clone much larger than this one lies a single base away; base qualities are absent. These data are taken from a study of blood T cells in healthy people across ages (dated by TCRdb to 2015 to 2017). Some background on the complete study: In model experiments, roughly one uniquely barcoded TCR beta cDNA molecule per two T cells was captured by template switching. Four age groups were formed from the donors: young (average approximately 17 years), middle-aged (around 39), aged (more than 55) and long-lived (about 75). To avoid experimental bias, donors of different ages were randomly spread across the sequencing lanes. Using deep sequencing normalized with unique cDNA molecular identifiers, the study measured how TCR beta repertoire diversity changes with age. The study analyzed two additional independent replicas of 1 million unique cDNA reads from the same blood draw for two donors, one aged 18 to 30 and one aged 80 or older.

The library came from 5' RACE. TCRdb names Illumina HiSeq 2500 as the instrument used. The second PCR ran for roughly 7 to 11 cycles and used a J-beta primer mix along with a sample-barcoded 5' primer. A unique molecular identifier was introduced onto each TCR beta cDNA molecule by a template-switch 5' adaptor carrying 12 random nucleotides. At least 2.5 million CDR3-containing paired-end reads were obtained from each sample. The Mint cDNA synthesis kit, primed by a TRBC-specific oligonucleotide, was used to synthesize first-strand cDNA from all RNA. Following uracil-DNA glycosylase treatment, a first 18-cycle PCR with universal primers M1SS and BC2_uni_R was performed on all cDNA. On the study's bioinformatics: For normalization, 1 million high-quality reads were randomly selected from each sample, with every read carrying a distinct molecular identifier. Reads sharing molecular identifiers were discarded rather than binned into consensus sequences. MiTCR, with a Q25 quality threshold and the strictest error-elimination algorithm, was used for CDR3 identification, clonotype clustering and error correction. A nonparametric unseen species model with Euler transformation was used to estimate lower-bound total TCR beta diversity. Through fastp at Q25 and MiXCR, TCRdb rebuilt clones from the public reads, retaining in-frame beta chains. CDR3 protein duplicates are merged, each entry listing the most common genes and DNA. TCRdb, rather than the study authors, made the V and J calls. This sample has 750,000 to 950,000 distinct CDR3 sequences in its table, and about 53% of those were observed once. Jointly, the top ten make up roughly 37% of the sample.

The research as a whole found: Observed TCR beta diversity per million T cells fell roughly linearly with age, and a significant reduction was already apparent by age roughly 40. Conclusive comparison of naive and antigen-experienced compartments was prevented by the profiling of bulk unsorted PBMCs. The percentage of naive T cells measured by flow cytometry correlated strongly with observed TCR beta diversity. Donor CMV infection status was unknown, potentially confounding age-related changes in expanded clonotypes. Compared with the aged group, the long-lived group had more naive CD4+ T cells, fewer expanded clones and increased TCR diversity, suggesting age selection. Estimates of total diversity based on one million sequenced T cells were considered lower bounds and underestimates.

There are 16 amino acids in the CDR3, from cysteine to phenylalanine inclusive. The DNA shown is the 48-base CDR3, in frame from base 1. V drops 0 bases and J drops 14 bases, leaving 24 bases in between. Looking up the germline V gene (reference sequence) yields CDR1 LNHNV and CDR2 YYDKDF. Systemically healthy Caucasian individuals from Russia, over 30 in total and aged roughly 6 to 100 years, were included as donors. About 10 milliliters of peripheral blood were collected from each donor into EDTA-treated Vacutainer tubes. PBMCs were isolated by Ficoll-Paque density-gradient centrifugation, with at least 6 million obtained per sample. Total RNA, at least 6 micrograms per sample, was extracted from PBMCs with Trizol reagent. The percentages of naive CD45RAhigh/CD27high T cells were determined by flow cytometry on a PBMC aliquot from every donor.

Recombination connected TRBV15 to TRBJ2-3; matching of 6 bases hints at TRBD1 as the D gene. Sequenced sample: blood. The TCR originated in a man older than 75 in good health. The base sequence is TGTGCCACCAGCAGAGATCCTAGCTTGTTGGACAGAGACGCGTATTTT. It translates as CATSRDPSLLDRDAYF.